What follows is one T cell receptor (beta chain) and its context. Its antigen is currently unknown. The CDR3 sequence is 14 residues long. Germline V gives CDR1 MDHEN, CDR2 SYDVKM. Trimming shortened V by 2 bases and J by 0 bases, and 5 bases separated the two germline ends. This sample was included in a study of beta chain features in type 1 diabetes. Findings and limits, study-wide: In all four CD4+ subsets, TCRB CDR3 length was significantly, moderately reduced in type 1 diabetes.

Reverse transcribing all isolated RNA meant expressed TCRB transcripts were sequenced. Clones were sequenced by immunoSEQ multiplex PCR, and TCRdb holds only the in-frame ones, with some missing. The table has roughly 340,000 clones, about 14% seen once. The origin of this receptor is a woman aged 18-35 years with type 1 diabetes. This chain joins TRBV28 and TRBJ1-5, with no clear D. The source material was naive CD4+ T cells from blood. As DNA, the CDR3 is TGTGCCAGCAGTTTAGGCAGTAGCAATCAGCCCCAGCATTTT. Its protein is CASSLGSSNQPQHF. The variable domain in full, completed from reference TRBV28 and TRBJ1-5, reads DVKVTQSSRYLVKRTGEKVFLECVQDMDHENMFWYRQDPGLGLRLIYFSYDVKMKEKGDIPEGYSVSREKKERFSLILESASTNQTSMYLCASSLGSSNQPQHFGDGTRLSIL.